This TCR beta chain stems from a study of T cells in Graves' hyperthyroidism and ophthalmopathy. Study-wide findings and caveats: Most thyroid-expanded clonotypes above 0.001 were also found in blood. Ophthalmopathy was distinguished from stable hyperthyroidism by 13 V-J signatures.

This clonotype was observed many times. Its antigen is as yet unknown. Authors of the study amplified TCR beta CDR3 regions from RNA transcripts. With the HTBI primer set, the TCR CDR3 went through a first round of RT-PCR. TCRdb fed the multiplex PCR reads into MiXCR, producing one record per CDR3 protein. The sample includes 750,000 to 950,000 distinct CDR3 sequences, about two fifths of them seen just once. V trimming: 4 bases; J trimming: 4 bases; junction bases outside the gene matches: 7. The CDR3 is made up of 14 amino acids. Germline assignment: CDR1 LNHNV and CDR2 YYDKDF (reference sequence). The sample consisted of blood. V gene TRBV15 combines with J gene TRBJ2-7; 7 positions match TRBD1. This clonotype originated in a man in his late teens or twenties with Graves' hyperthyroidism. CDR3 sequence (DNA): TGTGCCACCAGCAACCCCGGACAGGCGTACGAGCAGTACTTC. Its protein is CATSNPGQAYEQYF.